The present T cell receptor beta chain was sequenced within a study of shared clonotypes between healthy human individuals. The count of this clone is one. Its antigen is undetermined. Study outcomes and limitations: A generally larger estimated richness was seen in naive subsets than in memory subsets.

Each PCR replicate from the sorted subsets contained 150 to 250 ng DNA, which is some 32,000 T cell genomes. Some clones are missing from TCRdb's copy, which holds only in-frame ones; the method was immunoSEQ multiplex PCR. The sample consists of over 2 million clones, roughly 96% of them appearing once. Trimming pared 7 bases from V and 2 bases from J, leaving 15 bases between. Germline-derived CDR1 and CDR2 are MNHEY and SVGAGI. The CDR3 extends over 14 amino acids. The chain carries TRBV6-5 and TRBJ2-7; D possibly corresponds to TRBD2 (6 bases). The receptor comes from a man between 18 and 29 years old in good health. Sequencing was carried out using naive CD4+ T cells sorted from blood. Documented subset: CD45RA+ positively selected. The CDR3: CASMETSLAYEQYF. As DNA, the CDR3 is TGTGCCAGCATGGAGACTAGTCTCGCCTACGAGCAGTACTTC.